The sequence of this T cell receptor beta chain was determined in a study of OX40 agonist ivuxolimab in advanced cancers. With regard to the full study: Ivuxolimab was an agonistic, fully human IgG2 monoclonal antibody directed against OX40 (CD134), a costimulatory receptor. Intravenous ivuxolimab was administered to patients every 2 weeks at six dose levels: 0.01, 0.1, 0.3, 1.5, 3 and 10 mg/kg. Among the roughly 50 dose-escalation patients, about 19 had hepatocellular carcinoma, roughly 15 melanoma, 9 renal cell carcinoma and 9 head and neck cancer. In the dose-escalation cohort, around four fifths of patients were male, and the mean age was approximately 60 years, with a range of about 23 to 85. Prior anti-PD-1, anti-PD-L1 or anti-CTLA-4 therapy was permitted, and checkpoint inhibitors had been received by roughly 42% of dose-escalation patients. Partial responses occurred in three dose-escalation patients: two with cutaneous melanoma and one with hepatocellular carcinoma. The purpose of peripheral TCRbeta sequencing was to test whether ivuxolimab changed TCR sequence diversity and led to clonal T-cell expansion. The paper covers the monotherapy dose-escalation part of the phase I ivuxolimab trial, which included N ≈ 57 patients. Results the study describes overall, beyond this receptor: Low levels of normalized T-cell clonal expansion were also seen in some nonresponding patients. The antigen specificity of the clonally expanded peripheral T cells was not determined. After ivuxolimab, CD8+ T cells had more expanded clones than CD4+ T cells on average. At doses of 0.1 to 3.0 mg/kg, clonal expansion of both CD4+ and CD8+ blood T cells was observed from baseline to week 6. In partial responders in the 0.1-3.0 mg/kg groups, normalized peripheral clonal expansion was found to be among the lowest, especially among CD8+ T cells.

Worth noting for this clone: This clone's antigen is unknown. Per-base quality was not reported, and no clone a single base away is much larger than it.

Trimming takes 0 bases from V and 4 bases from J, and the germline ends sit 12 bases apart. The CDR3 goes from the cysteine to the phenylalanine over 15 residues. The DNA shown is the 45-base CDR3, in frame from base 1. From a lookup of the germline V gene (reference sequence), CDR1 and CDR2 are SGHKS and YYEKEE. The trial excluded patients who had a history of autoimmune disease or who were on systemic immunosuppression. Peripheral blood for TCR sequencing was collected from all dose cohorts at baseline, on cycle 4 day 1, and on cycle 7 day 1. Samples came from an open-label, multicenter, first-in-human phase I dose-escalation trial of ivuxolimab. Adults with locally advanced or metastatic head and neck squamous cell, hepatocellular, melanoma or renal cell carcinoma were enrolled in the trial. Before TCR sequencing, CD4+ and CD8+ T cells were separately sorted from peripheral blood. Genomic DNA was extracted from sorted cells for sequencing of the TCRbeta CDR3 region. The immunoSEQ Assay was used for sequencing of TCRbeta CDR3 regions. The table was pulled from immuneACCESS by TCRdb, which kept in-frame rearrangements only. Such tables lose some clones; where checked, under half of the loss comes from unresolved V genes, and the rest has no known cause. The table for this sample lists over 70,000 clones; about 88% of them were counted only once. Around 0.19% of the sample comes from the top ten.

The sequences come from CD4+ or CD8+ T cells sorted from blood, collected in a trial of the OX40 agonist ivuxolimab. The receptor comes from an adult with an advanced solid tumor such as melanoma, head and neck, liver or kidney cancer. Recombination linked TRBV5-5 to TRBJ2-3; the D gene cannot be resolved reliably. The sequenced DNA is TGTGCCAGCAGCTTGGGAGGCCGTGCTGCAGATACGCAGTATTTT. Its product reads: CASSLGGRAADTQYF.